This T cell receptor (beta chain) was recovered during a study of CD8+ T cells in alopecia areata. As for the study in general: Those receiving the skin were approximately 7-11-week-old female C3H/HeJ mice, whose grafts came from 6-12-month-old C3H/HeJ donors with spontaneous alopecia.

In the case of this clone: What it recognizes is unknown. The gene names given are mouse names. The observed sequence ends 4 residues before the CDR3 terminus, with the missing tail filled in from the germline J gene.

The germline CDR1 and CDR2 sequences are GKSSPN and SITVG. The V end lost 1 base, the J end lost 1 base, and 11 bases lay between the germline ends. This CDR3 comprises 15 residues. Sorting of pooled cutaneous lymph node cells used CD4, CD8alpha, NKG2D, NKG2ACE and other markers. Extracted RNA was reverse transcribed into cDNA, the sequencing template. Assay: immunoSEQ multiplex PCR; the TCRdb copy retains only in-frame clones and omits some. The sample holds 250,000 or so clones, and no clone turns up only once. Notes on the study in general: Normal skin's resident alphabeta T cells are sequenced alongside lesional scalp T cells. Although TCR sharing was seen in mice, sharing across patients was less clear, possibly for HLA-related reasons. Higher clonality was seen in lesional scalp than in normal scalp, especially in alopecia totalis/universalis.

Sample: CD4+ T cells sorted from a lymph node. The V and J genes are TRBV31 and TRBJ2-1, with D perhaps matching TRBD2 (6 bases). The TCR was taken from a C3H/HeJ mouse with alopecia areata. The mouse strain carries the MHC haplotype H2-k. The chain's CDR3 is CAWSPYWENYAEQFF. The DNA read from the CDR3 is TGTGCCTGGAGTCCCTACTGGGAGAACTATGCT.